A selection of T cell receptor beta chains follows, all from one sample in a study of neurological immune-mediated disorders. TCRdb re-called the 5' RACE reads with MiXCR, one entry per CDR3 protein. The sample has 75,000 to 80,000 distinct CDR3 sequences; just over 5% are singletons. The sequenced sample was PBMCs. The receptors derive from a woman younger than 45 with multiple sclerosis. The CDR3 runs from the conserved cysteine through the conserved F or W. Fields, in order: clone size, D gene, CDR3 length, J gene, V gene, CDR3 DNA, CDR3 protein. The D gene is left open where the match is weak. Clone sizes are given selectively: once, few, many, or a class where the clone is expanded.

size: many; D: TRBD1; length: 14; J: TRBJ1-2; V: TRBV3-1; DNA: TGTGCCAGCGAAGACAGGGGGCAGAACTATGGCTACACCTTC; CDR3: CASEDRGQNYGYTF
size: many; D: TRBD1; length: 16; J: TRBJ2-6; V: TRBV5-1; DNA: TGCGCCAGCAGCCAGGGACAGGTCCCTTGGGCCAACGTCCTGACTTTC; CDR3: CASSQGQVPWANVLTF
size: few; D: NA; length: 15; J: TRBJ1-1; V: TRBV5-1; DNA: TGCGCCAGCAGCTTACCGGGACAAATGAACACTGAAGCTTTCTTT; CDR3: CASSLPGQMNTEAFF
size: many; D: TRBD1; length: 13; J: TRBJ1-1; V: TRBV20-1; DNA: TGCAGTGCTCCGGGACAGGGGAGGACTGAAGCTTTCTTT; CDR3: CSAPGQGRTEAFF
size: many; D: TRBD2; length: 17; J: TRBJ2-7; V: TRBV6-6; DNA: TGTGCCAGCAGTTACTTTATCGGGCGGGAGGACTCCTACGAGCAGTACTTC; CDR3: CASSYFIGREDSYEQYF
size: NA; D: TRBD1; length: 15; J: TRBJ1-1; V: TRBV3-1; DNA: TGTGCCAGCAGCCTGCCCAGGGGGCGTCGGACTGAAGCTTTCTTT; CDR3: CASSLPRGRRTEAFF
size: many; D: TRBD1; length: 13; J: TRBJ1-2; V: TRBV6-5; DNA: TGTGCCAGCAGGATCGACAGGGGGTTTGGCTACACCTTC; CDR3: CASRIDRGFGYTF
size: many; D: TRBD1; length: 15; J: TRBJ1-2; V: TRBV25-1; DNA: TGTGCCAGCAGTGAGGGGGGACAGGGGCGTCGCGGCTACACCTTC; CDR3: CASSEGGQGRRGYTF
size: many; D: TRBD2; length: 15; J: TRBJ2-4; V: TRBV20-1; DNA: TGCAGTGCTAGTGGACTAGCCGTAGCCAAAAACATTCAGTACTTC; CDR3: CSASGLAVAKNIQYF
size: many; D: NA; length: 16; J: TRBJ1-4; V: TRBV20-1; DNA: TGCAGTGCCCCGCCCCATGGGCGAGGGACTAATGAAAAACTGTTTTTT; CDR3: CSAPPHGRGTNEKLFF
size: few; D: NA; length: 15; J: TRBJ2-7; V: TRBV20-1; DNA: TGCAGTGCTAGATCCGGGTCAGGTGATTTGTACGAGCAGTACTTC; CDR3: CSARSGSGDLYEQYF
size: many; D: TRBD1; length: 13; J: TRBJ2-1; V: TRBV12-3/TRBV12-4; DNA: TGTGCCAGCAGTCTCGGGACAGCAAATGAGCAGTTCTTC; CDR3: CASSLGTANEQFF
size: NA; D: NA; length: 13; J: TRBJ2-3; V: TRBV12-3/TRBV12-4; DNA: TGTGCCAGCAGCCGAGGGGCCCACGATACGCAGTATTTT; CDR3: CASSRGAHDTQYF
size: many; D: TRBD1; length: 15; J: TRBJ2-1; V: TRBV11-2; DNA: TGTGCCAGCAGCTTCACAGGGGTCACCTACAATGAGCAGTTCTTC; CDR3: CASSFTGVTYNEQFF
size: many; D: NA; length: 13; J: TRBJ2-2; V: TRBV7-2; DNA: TGTGCCAGCAGGTCATATTTGGCCGGGGAGCTGTTTTTT; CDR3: CASRSYLAGELFF
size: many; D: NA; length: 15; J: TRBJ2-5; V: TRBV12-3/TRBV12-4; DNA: TGTGCCAGCAGTTCCCCGGGGGGCCGGCAAGAGACCCAGTACTTC; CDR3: CASSSPGGRQETQYF
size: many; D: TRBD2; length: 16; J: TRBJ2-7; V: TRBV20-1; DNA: TGCAGTGCTGCCGGGACTAGCGGGAGGAGCTCCTACGAGCAGTACTTC; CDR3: CSAAGTSGRSSYEQYF
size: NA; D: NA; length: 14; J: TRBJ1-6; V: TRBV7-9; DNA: TGTGCCAGCAGCAACAGGGTTGGAAATTCACCCCTCAACTTT; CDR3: CASSNRVGNSPLNF
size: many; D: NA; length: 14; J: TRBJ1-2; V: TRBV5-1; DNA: TGCGCCAGCAGCTTGGTTGGAGATGACTATGGCTACACCTTC; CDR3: CASSLVGDDYGYTF
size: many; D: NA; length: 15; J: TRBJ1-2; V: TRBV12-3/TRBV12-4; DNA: TGTGCCAGCAGTTTATGGGGCCTAGCTAACTATGGCTACACCTTC; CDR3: CASSLWGLANYGYTF
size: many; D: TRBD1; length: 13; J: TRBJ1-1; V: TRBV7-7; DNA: TGTGCCAGCAGCCAAGACAGGGAAGGTGAAGCTTTCTTT; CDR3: CASSQDREGEAFF
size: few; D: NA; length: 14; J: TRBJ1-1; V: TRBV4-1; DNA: TGCGCCAGCAGCCAAAACGGGGAGGCTCCTGAAGCTTTCTTT; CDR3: CASSQNGEAPEAFF
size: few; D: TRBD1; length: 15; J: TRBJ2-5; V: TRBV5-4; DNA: TGTGCCAGCAGACGGGACAGGGGTGAACAAGAGACCCAGTACTTC; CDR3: CASRRDRGEQETQYF
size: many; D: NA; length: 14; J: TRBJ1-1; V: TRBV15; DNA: TGTGCCACCAGCAGAGATCCGACGAACACTGAAGCTTTCTTT; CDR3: CATSRDPTNTEAFF
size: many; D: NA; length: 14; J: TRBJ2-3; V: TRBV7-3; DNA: TGTGCCAGCAGCTTAATCGTCGGGGGAGATACGCAGTATTTT; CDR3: CASSLIVGGDTQYF
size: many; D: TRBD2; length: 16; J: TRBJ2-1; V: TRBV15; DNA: TGTGCCACCAGTAAGGGGGGAGCGGGGGGCCACAATGAGCAGTTCTTC; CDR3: CATSKGGAGGHNEQFF
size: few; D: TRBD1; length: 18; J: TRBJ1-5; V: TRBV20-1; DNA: TGCAGTGCAGCGAGAGCCGGGACAGGCTTTTATAGCAATCAGCCCCAGCATTTT; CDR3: CSAARAGTGFYSNQPQHF
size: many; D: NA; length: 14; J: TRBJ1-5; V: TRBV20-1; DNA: TGCAGTGCTACTCCGGCAGGGCGGCTACAGCCCCAGCATTTT; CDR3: CSATPAGRLQPQHF
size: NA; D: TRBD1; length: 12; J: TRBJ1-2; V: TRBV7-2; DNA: TGTGCCAGCAGCATCAACAGGGGCAGCTACACCTTC; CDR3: CASSINRGSYTF
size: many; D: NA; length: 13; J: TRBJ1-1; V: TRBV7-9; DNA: TGTGCCAGCAGCCCGTCTGGGTACACTGAAGCTTTCTTT; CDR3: CASSPSGYTEAFF
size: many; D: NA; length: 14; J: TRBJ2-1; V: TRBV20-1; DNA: TGCAGTGCTAGGCCCCGGACTGGCTACGATGAGCAGTTCTTC; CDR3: CSARPRTGYDEQFF
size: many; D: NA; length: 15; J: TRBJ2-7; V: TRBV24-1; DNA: TGTGCCACCGCGGTGGCGCGGCTACTCTCCTACGAGCAGTACTTC; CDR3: CATAVARLLSYEQYF
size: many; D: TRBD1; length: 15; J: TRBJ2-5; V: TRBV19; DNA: TGTGCCAGTAGACGCGCCGGGACAGCTCAAGAGACCCAGTACTTC; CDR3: CASRRAGTAQETQYF
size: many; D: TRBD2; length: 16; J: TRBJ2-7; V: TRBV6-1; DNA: TGTGCCAGCAGTGAGATGGCGGGAGGGAGCTCCTACGAGCAGTACTTC; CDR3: CASSEMAGGSSYEQYF
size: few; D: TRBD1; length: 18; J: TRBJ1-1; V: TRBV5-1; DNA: TGCGCCAGCAGCCCCGGGACAGGGGGCGGTGATATGAACACTGAAGCTTTCTTT; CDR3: CASSPGTGGGDMNTEAFF
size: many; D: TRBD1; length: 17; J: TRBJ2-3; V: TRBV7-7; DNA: TGTGCCAGCAGCTTAGGTGGTACCGGGACAGGGACAGATACGCAGTATTTT; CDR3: CASSLGGTGTGTDTQYF
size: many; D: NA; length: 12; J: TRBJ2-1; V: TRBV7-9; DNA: TGTGCCAGCAGCTTAGGGAATAAAGAGCAGTTCTTC; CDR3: CASSLGNKEQFF
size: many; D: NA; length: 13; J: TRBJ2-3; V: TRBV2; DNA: TGTGCCAGCATCATTGGTAGCACAGATACGCAGTATTTT; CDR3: CASIIGSTDTQYF
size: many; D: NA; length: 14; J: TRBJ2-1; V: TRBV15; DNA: TGTGCCACCAGCAGAGCTATATTGTTCAATGAGCAGTTCTTC; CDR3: CATSRAILFNEQFF
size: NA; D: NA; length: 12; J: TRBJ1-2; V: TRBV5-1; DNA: TGCGCCAGCAGCTTGGCCGGGTTTGGGTTCACCTTC; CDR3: CASSLAGFGFTF
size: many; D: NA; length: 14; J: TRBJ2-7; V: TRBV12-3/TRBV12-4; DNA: TGTGCCAGCAGTTTAGAGGCGTCAACCTACGAGCAGTACTTC; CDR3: CASSLEASTYEQYF
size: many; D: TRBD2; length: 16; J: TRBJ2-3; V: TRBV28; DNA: TGTGCCAGCAACCTGCCCGGGGCGGCGGGGGATGATACGCAGTATTTT; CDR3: CASNLPGAAGDDTQYF
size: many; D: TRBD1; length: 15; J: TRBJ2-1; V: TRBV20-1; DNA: TGCAGTGCTTTCCTGGGACAGGGGGTATACAATGAGCAGTTCTTC; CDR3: CSAFLGQGVYNEQFF
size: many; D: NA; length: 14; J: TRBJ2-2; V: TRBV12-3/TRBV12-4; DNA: TGTGCCAGCAGTCCTCTAGCAGGTACCGGGGAGCTGTTTTTT; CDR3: CASSPLAGTGELFF